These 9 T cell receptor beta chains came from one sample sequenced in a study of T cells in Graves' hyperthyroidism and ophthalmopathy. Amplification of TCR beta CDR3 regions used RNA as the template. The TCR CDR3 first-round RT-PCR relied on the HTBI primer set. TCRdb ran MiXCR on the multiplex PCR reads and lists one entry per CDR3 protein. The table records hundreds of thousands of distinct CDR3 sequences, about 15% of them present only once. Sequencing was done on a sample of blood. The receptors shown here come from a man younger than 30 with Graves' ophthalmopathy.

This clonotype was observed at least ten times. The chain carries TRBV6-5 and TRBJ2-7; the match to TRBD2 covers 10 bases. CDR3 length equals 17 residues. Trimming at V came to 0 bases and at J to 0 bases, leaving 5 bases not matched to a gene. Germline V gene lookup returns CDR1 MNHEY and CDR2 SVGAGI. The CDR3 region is CASSYSTASGSSYEQYF. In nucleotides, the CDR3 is TGTGCCAGCAGTTACTCGACGGCTAGCGGGAGCTCCTACGAGCAGTACTTC.

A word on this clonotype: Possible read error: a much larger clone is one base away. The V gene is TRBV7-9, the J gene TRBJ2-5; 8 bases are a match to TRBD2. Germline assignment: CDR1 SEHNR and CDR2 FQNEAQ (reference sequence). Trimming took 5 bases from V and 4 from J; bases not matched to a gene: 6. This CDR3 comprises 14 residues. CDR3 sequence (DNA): TGTGCCAGCAGCCCCTGGACTAGCATAGAGACCCAGTACTTC. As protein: CASSPWTSIETQYF.

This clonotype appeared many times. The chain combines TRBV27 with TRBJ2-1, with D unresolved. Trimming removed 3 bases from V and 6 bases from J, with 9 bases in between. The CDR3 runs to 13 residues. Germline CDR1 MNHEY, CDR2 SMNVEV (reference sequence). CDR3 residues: CASSLVRLNEQFF. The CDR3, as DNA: TGTGCCAGCAGTTTGGTGCGTCTCAATGAGCAGTTCTTC.

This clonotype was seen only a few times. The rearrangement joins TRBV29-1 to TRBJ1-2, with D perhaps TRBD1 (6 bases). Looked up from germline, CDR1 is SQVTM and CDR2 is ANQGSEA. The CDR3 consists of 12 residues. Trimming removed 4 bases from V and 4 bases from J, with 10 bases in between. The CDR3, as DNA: TGCAGCGTTGTAGGACAGCTCTATGGCTACACCTTC. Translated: CSVVGQLYGYTF.

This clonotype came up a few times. DNA for the CDR3: TGTGCCGGAAACCTTGGGACTTCCAACTATGGCTACACCTTC. The encoded protein is CAGNLGTSNYGYTF. The chain recombines TRBV30 with TRBJ1-2; perhaps TRBD1 as D (5 bases). CDR3 length: 14 residues. The V gene lost 8 bases and the J gene lost 2 bases, with 18 bases spanning the gap. In germline, CDR1 is GTSNPN, CDR2 SVGIG (reference sequence).

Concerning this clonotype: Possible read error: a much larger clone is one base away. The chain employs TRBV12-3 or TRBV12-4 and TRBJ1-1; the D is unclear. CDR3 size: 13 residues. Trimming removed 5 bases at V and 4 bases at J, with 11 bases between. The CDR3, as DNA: TGTGCCAGCAGTCTCGGGAGGCCCACTGAAGCTTTCTTT. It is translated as CASSLGRPTEAFF.

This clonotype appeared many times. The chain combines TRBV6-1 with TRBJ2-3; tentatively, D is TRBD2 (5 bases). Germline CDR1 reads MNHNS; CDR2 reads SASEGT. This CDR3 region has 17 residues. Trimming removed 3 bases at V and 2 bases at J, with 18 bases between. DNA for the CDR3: TGTGCCAGCAGTGAGAACGGCCTAGCAGATACCACAGATACGCAGTATTTT. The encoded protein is CASSENGLADTTDTQYF.

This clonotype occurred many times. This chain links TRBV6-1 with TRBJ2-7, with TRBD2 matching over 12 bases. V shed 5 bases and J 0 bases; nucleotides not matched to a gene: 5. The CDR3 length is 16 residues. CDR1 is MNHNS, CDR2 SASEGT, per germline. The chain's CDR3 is CASSSQTSGSSYEQYF. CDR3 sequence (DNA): TGTGCCAGCAGTTCCCAGACTAGCGGGAGCTCCTACGAGCAGTACTTC.

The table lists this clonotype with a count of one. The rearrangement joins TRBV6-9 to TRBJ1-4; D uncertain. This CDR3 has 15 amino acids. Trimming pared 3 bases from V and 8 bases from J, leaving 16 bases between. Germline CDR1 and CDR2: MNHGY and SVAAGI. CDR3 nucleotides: TGTGCCAGCAGTTACGAGGCCGCCGCGGGGGAAAAACTGTTTTTT. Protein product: CASSYEAAAGEKLFF.